Listed here is a single T cell receptor beta chain. Its target antigen remains unknown. No base qualities exist here, and no much larger clone lies one base off it. CDR1 and CDR2 (SNHLY, FYNNEI) derive from the germline V gene. Deletion took 7 bases off V and 6 bases off J, with a span of 10 bases between the germline ends. The CDR3 numbers 13 residues from cysteine through phenylalanine. This entry keeps only the CDR3 DNA: 39 bases, framed from base 1. Each collaborating institution followed its own protocols to collect whole blood in K2EDTA tubes. Collaborator samples were shipped for TCRbeta analysis as frozen whole blood, isolated PBMCs, or DNA extracted from either sample type. The sample comes from a study of blood T cell repertoires in COVID-19 (dated by TCRdb to 2020 to 2022). For the study in its entirety: Samples from collaborators originated in the United States, Italy and Spain and spanned both the acute and convalescent phases of COVID-19. The repertoires were made available in a free public database intended to serve as a resource for research on the immune response to SARS-CoV-2. Where available, HLA class I and class II types were taken from metadata supplied by the sample provider and were not determined by assay-based typing. The material from the prospective study consisted of cDNA or gDNA derived from T cells, B-cell-depleted T cells, or PBMCs. Subjects who had been exposed to COVID-19, were actively infected with it, or had recovered from it provided the deeply sampled blood TCRbeta repertoires that made up the dataset. The sample metadata nearly always contained a de-identified subject ID, COVID-19 status, age in years and sex. Samples were obtained from the ongoing ImmuneRACE study (first 160 participants) and from 1,254 subjects provided by 6 global collaborators.

TCRbeta CDR3 regions were amplified from genomic DNA by means of the immunoSEQ Assay, a bias-controlled multiplex PCR. In the original analysis: Nucleated cell counts per sample were estimated from amplification of reference gene primers within the assay. To quantify the absolute abundance of each unique TCRbeta CDR3 rearrangement, sequence reads were collapsed and filtered. For each sample, productive Simpson clonality was calculated by taking the square root of Simpson's diversity index across productive rearrangements. Entries here come from immuneACCESS through TCRdb and include only in-frame sequences with V and J called. Some clones fail to appear in such tables; in the studies checked, an unresolved V gene covers under half of the shortfall, and the cause of the remainder is unknown. V and J calls and clone size are those listed in that table; D and trimming were worked out from the DNA. This sample lists roughly 33,000 clones; 90% were detected once. The ten largest clonotypes hold approximately 12% of the sample.

Study-wide conclusions, independent of this receptor: The amount of clinical and demographic metadata varied by source and participant and was provided uncurated.

This receptor was identified in a human donor in a cohort sampled during active COVID-19. Source material: peripheral blood. The chain is assembled from TRBV2 and TRBJ1-6, with TRBD1 tentatively as D gene (6 bases match). In nucleotide form, the sequence is TGTGCCAGCAAGGGGGACGGTAATTCACCCCTCCACTTT. Its translation reads: CASKGDGNSPLHF. Outside the CDR3, residues come from the reference TRBV2 and TRBJ1-6 proteins, so the full variable domain is: EPEVTQTPSHQVTQMGQEVILRCVPISNHLYFYWYRQILGQKVEFLVSFYNNEISEKSEIFDDQFSVERPDGSNFTLKIRSTKLEDSAMYFCASKGDGNSPLHFGNGTRLTVT.